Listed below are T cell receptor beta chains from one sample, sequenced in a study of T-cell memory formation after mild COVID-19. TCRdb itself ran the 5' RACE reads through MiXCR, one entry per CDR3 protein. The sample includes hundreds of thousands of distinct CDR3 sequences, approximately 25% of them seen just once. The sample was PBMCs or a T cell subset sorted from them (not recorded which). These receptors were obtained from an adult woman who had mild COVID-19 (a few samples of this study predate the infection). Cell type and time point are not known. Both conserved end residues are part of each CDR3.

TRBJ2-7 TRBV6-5 CASSVTGGGYEQYF
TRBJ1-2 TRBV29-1 CSVERGSVRRGGYTF
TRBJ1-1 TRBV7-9 CASSSLRMNTEAFF
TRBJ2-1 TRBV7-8 CASSFGQGLGDEQFF
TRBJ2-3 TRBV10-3 CAIRIDIPPGGTQYF
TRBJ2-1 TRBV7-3 CASSSFGGRAANEQFF
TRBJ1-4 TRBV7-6 CASSLNSGEGNEKLFF
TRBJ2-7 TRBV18 CASSQAVHSYEQYF
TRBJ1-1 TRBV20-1 CSASPSGTGDTEAFF
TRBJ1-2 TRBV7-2 CASSLDPQQGGYTF
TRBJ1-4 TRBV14 CASSLPLNEKLFF
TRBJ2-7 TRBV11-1 CASSRRFDEQYF
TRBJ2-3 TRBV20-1 CSARDWIWADTQYF
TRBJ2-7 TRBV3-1 CASSHDRATTAYEQYF
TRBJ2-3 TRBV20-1 CSANAAGVAGGTDTQYF
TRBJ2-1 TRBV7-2 CASSLNSLEQFF
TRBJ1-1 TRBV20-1 CSARIGGGIGEAFF
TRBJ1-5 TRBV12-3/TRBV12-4 CASARRQGMGQPQHF
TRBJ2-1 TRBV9 CASSVMGSSDEQFF
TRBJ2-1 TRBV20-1 CSARDIASGTSYNEQFF
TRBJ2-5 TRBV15 CATSRDGATQYF
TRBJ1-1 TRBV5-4 CASSLYRDRNTEAFF
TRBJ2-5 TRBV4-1 CASSQDGAAQETQYF
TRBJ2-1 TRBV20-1 CSARSGRVSNEQFF
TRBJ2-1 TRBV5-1 CASSAGQGRSYNEQFF
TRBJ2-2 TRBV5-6 CASSTGEAGELFF
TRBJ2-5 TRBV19 CASSKSKGQETQYF
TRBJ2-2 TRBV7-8 CASSLSRAQRTGELFF
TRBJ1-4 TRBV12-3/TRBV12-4 CASSLARAGDEKLFF
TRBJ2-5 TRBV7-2 CASSLFNGETQYF
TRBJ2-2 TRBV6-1 CASSDVWRRTGELFF
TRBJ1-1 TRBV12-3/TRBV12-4 CASSSQQADTEAFF
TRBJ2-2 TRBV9 CASSETSGSYGELFF
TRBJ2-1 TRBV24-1 CATSDSGESSYNEQFF
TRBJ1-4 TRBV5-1 CASSPWGQGGDEKLFF
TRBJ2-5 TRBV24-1 CATSDSGRETQYF
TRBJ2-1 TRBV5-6 CASTWGQGPYNEQFF
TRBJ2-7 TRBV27 CASSWGRGYEQYF
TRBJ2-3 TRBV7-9 CASSPEGQGRTDTQYF
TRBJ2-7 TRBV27 CASSPGGSTYEQYF
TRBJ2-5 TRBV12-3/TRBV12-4 CASSLFRDQETQYF
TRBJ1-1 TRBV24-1 CATSDGQGSTEAFF
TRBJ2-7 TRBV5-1 CASSLTSLAGYYEQYF
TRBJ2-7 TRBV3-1 CASSQDRGKGIYEQYF
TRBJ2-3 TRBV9 CASSVGPASTDTQYF
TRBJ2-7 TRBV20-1 CSARKVGADEQYF
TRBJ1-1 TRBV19 CASWGSRTEAFF
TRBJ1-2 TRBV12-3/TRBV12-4 CASSLGTGVFDGYTF
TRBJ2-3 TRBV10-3 CAISGLAGVSTDTQYF
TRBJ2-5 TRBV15 CATSRGASILSGETQYF
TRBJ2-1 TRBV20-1 CSSPTAHNEQFF
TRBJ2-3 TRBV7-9 CASSSWGRGADTQYF
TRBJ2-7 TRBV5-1 CASSLGNAGAIDYEQYF
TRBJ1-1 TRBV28 CASSLPGDGREAFF
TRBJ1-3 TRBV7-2 CASSYRDSSGNTIYF
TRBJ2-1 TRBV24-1 CATSEREGEQFF
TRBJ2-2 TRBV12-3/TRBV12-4 CASSLIPNTGELFF